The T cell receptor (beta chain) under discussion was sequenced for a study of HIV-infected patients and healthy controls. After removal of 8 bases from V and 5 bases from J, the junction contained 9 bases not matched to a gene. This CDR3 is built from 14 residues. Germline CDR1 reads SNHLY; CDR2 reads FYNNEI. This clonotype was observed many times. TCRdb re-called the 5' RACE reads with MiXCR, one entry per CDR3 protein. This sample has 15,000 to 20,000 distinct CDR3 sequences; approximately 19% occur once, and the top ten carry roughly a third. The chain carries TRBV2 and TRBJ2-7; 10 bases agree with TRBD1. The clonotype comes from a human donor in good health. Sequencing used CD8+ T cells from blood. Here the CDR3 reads CASSPGTGVDEQYF. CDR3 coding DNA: TGTGCCAGCTCGCCCGGGACAGGGGTGGACGAGCAGTACTTC.